Listed here is a single TCR beta chain. Enrollees, about 18 to 89 years old, lived in 24 US areas. Sequencing used immunoSEQ multiplex PCR; TCRdb keeps in-frame clones, though not all of them. Of about 150,000 clones in the sample, roughly nine tenths were seen once. This specimen belongs to a study of blood T cell repertoires in COVID-19. Turning to the study itself: COVID-19 samples collected from the United States, Italy and Spain covered acute and convalescent phases.

Trimming took 7 bases from V and 8 from J, leaving 11 bases between them. Germline V gene sequence: CDR1 MNHEY, CDR2 SVGAGI. This CDR3 region has 12 residues. The TCR was taken from a woman in her thirties or forties who had been exposed to COVID-19. Input material: PBMCs or T cells enriched from blood (not recorded which). V usage is TRBV6-5 and J usage is TRBJ2-2; D gene uncertain. The CDR3 loop reads CASIGVVGELFF. CDR3 nucleotides: TGTGCCAGCATAGGAGTAGTAGGGGAGCTGTTTTTT.